Included here is one T cell receptor (beta chain) sequence, with context. There is no known antigen for this receptor. Within one base of it there is no much larger clone, and no base qualities were kept. CDR1 is given as GTSNPN and CDR2 as SVGIG, both from the germline V gene (reference sequence). V is shortened by 4 bases, J by 3 bases, and the region joining them spans 12 bases. From cysteine to phenylalanine, the CDR3 is 13 amino acids long. The only DNA kept is the CDR3, 39 bases in frame from the first base. This sample was included in a study of T cell responses to AZD1222 COVID-19 vaccine listed by TCRdb under 2021. For context, the study as a whole: AZD1222 recipients whose second dose came at about 4 weeks and those whose second dose came at about 12 weeks were combined into one group, since spike-specific TCR depth and breadth did not differ between the two schedules. A total of under 250 trial participants underwent TCR sequencing, of whom about 210 had received two doses of AZD1222 and 26 had received two doses of the MenACWY control vaccine. Trial participants were enrolled into age subgroups of 18-55, 56-69 and 70-plus years, which contained approximately 150, 28 and 58 TCR-sequenced participants, respectively.

The sample's time point label, decoded: baseline before first vaccination. Vaccinee samples came from UK trials COV001 and COV002, including a single-blind randomized controlled phase 2/3 trial of AZD1222 (ChAdOx1 nCoV-19) in healthy adults. For TCRbeta chain sequencing, PBMC samples were collected from trial participants at day 0 and at day 28 after the second dose. The study at large found these results: Participants were mostly white British and included more females than males, and it was suggested by the authors that clonal diversity may have been underestimated. The 56-69-year group was small, and its depth increase did not reach significance, likely because of low power. Conclusions about previously exposed vaccinees were limited because only six AZD1222 recipients were SARS-CoV-2 seropositive at baseline. After two AZD1222 doses, both the breadth and the depth of spike-specific TCRs were significantly higher than at day 0 and than in MenACWY recipients. Vaccine-associated CD4 TCRs spanned the whole spike protein, with dominant responses in regions 160-218 and 743-854. Because no day 14 peak-response samples were available, the repertoires could be characterized only after the peak T cell response. Nearly half of unique spike-specific TCRs reportedly recognized epitopes outside regions mutated in the B.1.351 and B.1.1.7 variants.

The CDR3 regions of human TCRbeta chains were subjected to immunosequencing. The paper's processing steps were these. Repertoire TCRs were checked for matches against a reference library of SARS-CoV-2-specific TCRs that had been generated using the MIRA antigen-specificity platform. Breadth meant the fraction of unique TCRs that were SARS-CoV-2-associated, whereas depth meant the fraction of total T cells that were SARS-CoV-2-associated. Using the MIRA data, each spike-specific TCR was assigned both to the spike region to which the TCR was reactive and to a CD4 or CD8 class. Log10-transformed breadth and depth values were compared by one-way ANOVA with Sidak's multiple comparisons tests. TCRdb re-hosts the immuneACCESS table, in-frame sequences only. Its copies lack some clones; in the studies checked, an unresolved V gene accounts for under half of them, and the cause for the rest is not known. That table furnishes V, J and clone size, whereas the DNA furnished D and trimming. Counted in this sample were about 100,000 clones; 88% of them appeared once. More than 1.5% of the sample is taken by the ten largest.

The clonotype originates from an adult in good health. This specimen consisted of peripheral blood, obtained on day 0 of AZD1222 vaccination. The chain is encoded by TRBV30 joined to TRBJ1-1; the D gene is possibly TRBD1, with 5 bases matching. The nucleotides read TGTGCCTGGAATTCAGGGACTGACACTGAAGCTTTCTTT. This codes for CAWNSGTDTEAFF. Outside the CDR3, residues come from the reference TRBV30 and TRBJ1-1 proteins, so the full variable domain is: SQTIHQWPATLVQPVGSPLSLECTVEGTSNPNLYWYRQAAGRGLQLLFYSVGIGQISSEVPQNLSASRPQDRQFILSSKKLLLSDSGFYLCAWNSGTDTEAFFGQGTRLTVV.